This is a list of T cell receptor beta chains from one sample in a study of cytotoxic CD8 clonotypes in ibrutinib-treated CLL. Repertoires were generated with immunoSEQ multiplex PCR, while TCRdb's copy carries only in-frame clones and drops some. Of over 120,000 clones listed, 70% to 80% are singletons. Sequenced here: PBMCs, sampled after 12 months of ibrutinib treatment. The receptors originated from a human donor with chronic lymphocytic leukemia. The CDR3 runs from the conserved cysteine through the conserved F or W. Each record gives: clone size, D gene, J gene, V gene, CDR3 DNA, CDR3 protein. A D gene is named only where the DNA matches it firmly. Only part of the rows carry a size: once, few, many, or a class if the clone is expanded.

abundance: .; d_gene: .; j_gene: TRBJ2-7; v_gene: TRBV7-6; CDR3nt: TGTGCCAGCAGCTTAGCGGGCCCCCAGTACGAGCAGTACTTC; CDR3aa: CASSLAGPQYEQYF
abundance: .; d_gene: .; j_gene: TRBJ2-3; v_gene: TRBV7-8; CDR3nt: TGTGCCAGCAGCACACCGCGGAGGGGGCGGTCTAGCACAGATACGCAGTATTTT; CDR3aa: CASSTPRRGRSSTDTQYF
abundance: .; d_gene: .; j_gene: TRBJ2-1; v_gene: TRBV29-1; CDR3nt: TGCAGCGTTGGCGCCACGTGGACAGTACCCCTGACCTACAATGAGCAGTTCTTC; CDR3aa: CSVGATWTVPLTYNEQFF
abundance: .; d_gene: .; j_gene: TRBJ2-5; v_gene: TRBV6-1; CDR3nt: TGTGCCAGCAGTTCTCAACGGGGGGCAGAGGAGACCCAGTACTTC; CDR3aa: CASSSQRGAEETQYF
abundance: .; d_gene: .; j_gene: TRBJ2-1; v_gene: TRBV3-2; CDR3nt: TGTGCCAGCAGAGGCGGGCGGGTCTTC; CDR3aa: CASRGGRVF
abundance: .; d_gene: TRBD2; j_gene: TRBJ2-3; v_gene: TRBV2; CDR3nt: TGTGCCAGCACTAAGCGGGAGTACACAGATACGCAGTATTTT; CDR3aa: CASTKREYTDTQYF
abundance: few; d_gene: .; j_gene: TRBJ2-1; v_gene: TRBV18; CDR3nt: TGTGCCAGCTCATCAGGCCCAGGTAATTACAATGAGCAGTTCTTC; CDR3aa: CASSSGPGNYNEQFF
abundance: .; d_gene: .; j_gene: TRBJ1-2; v_gene: TRBV9; CDR3nt: TGTGCCAGCAGCGTAGCCGGATATAACTATGGCTACACCTTC; CDR3aa: CASSVAGYNYGYTF
abundance: once; d_gene: .; j_gene: TRBJ1-2; v_gene: TRBV28; CDR3nt: TGTGCCAGCAGTTTCATCGGGGGCTACACCTTC; CDR3aa: CASSFIGGYTF
abundance: .; d_gene: .; j_gene: TRBJ2-6; v_gene: TRBV19; CDR3nt: TGTGCCAGTCGTGAGTCTTCTGGGGCCAACGTCCTGACTTTC; CDR3aa: CASRESSGANVLTF
abundance: .; d_gene: .; j_gene: TRBJ2-5; v_gene: TRBV7-7; CDR3nt: TGTGCTAGCAGCCCGGACATGAGTGAGACCCAGTACTTC; CDR3aa: CASSPDMSETQYF
abundance: few; d_gene: TRBD1; j_gene: TRBJ1-5; v_gene: TRBV19; CDR3nt: TGTGCCAGTAGAACCAGGGGGGTAGGCAATCAGCCCCAGCATTTT; CDR3aa: CASRTRGVGNQPQHF